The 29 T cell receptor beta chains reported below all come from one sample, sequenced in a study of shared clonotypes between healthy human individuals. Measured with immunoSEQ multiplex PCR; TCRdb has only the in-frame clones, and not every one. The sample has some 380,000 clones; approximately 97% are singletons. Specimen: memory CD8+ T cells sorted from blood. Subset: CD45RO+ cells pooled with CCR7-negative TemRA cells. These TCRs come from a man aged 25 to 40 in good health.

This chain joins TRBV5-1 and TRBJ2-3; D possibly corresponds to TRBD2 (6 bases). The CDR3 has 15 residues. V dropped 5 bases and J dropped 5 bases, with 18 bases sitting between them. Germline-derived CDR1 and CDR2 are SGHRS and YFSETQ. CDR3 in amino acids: CASRAGLENGDTQYF. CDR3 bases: TGCGCCAGCAGGGCGGGACTGGAAAATGGAGATACGCAGTATTTT. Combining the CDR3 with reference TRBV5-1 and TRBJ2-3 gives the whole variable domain KAGVTQTPRYLIKTRGQQVTLSCSPISGHRSVSWYQQTPGQGLQFLFEYFSETQRNKGNFPGRFSGRQFSNSRSEMNVSTLELGDSALYLCASRAGLENGDTQYFGPGTRLTVL.

CDR3 sequence reads: CASSLGVSNTGELFF. CDR3 nucleotide sequence: TGCGCCAGCAGCTTGGGGGTTTCAAACACCGGGGAGCTGTTTTTT. The chain recombines TRBV5-1 with TRBJ2-2; D is ambiguous. Germline V gene sequence: CDR1 SGHRS, CDR2 YFSETQ. The CDR3 has 15 residues. Trimming pared 0 bases from V and 2 bases from J, leaving 8 bases between.

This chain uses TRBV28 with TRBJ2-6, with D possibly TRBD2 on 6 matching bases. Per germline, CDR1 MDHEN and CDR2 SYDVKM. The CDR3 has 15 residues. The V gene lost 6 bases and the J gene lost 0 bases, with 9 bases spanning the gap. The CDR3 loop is CASRAGPSGANVLTF. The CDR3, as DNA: TGTGCCAGCAGGGCGGGACCCTCTGGGGCCAACGTCCTGACTTTC.

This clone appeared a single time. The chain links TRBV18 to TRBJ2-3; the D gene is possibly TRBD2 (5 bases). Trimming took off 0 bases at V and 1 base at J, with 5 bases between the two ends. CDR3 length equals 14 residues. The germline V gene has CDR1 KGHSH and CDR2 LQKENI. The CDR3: CASSPPSGTDTQYF. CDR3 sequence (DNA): TGTGCCAGCTCACCACCTAGCGGCACAGATACGCAGTATTTT.

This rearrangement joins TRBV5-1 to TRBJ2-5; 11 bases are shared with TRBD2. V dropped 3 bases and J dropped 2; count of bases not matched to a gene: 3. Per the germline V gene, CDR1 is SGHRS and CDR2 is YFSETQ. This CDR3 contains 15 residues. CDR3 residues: CASSSASGRQETQYF. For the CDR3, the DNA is TGCGCCAGCAGCTCGGCTAGCGGGAGGCAAGAGACCCAGTACTTC.

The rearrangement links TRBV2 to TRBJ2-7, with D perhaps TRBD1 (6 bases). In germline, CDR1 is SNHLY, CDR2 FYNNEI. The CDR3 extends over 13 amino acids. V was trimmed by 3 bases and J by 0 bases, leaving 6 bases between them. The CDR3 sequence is CASSEGHSYEQYF. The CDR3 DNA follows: TGTGCCAGCAGTGAGGGACACTCCTACGAGCAGTACTTC.

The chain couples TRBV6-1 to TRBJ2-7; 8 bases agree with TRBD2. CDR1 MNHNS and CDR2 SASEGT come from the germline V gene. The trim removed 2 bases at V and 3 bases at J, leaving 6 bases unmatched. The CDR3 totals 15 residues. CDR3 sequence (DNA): TGTGCCAGCAGTGAAAGCGGGAGATGGAGCTACGAGCAGTACTTC. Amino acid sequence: CASSESGRWSYEQYF.

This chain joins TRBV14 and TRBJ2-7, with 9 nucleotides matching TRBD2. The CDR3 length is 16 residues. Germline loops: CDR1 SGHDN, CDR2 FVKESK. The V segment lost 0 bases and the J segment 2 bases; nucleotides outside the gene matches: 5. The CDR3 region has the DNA TGTGCCAGCAGCCAAGATAGCCTAGCGGGGACCTACGAGCAGTACTTC. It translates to CASSQDSLAGTYEQYF.

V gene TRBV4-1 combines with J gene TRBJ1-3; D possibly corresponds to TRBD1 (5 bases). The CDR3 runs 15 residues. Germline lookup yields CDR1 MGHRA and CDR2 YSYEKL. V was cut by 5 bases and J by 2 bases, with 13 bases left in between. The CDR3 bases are TGCGCCAGCAGCTTCACGCAGGGTGCTGGAAACACCATATATTTT. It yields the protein CASSFTQGAGNTIYF.

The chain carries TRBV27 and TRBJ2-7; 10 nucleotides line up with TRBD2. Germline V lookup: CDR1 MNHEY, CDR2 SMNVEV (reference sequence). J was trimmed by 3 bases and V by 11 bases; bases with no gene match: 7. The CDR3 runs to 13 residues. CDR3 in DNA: TGTGCCGGAAGGACTAGCGGTTTCTACGAGCAGTACTTC. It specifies CAGRTSGFYEQYF.

CDR3 sequence reads: CASSASINEQFF. The CDR3 coding sequence is TGTGCCAGCAGTGCTAGCATCAATGAGCAGTTCTTC. The gene calls are TRBV2 and TRBJ2-1; D is possibly TRBD2 (5 bases). The germline V gene has CDR1 SNHLY and CDR2 FYNNEI. The CDR3 has 12 residues. Trimming took 4 bases from V and 6 from J, leaving 7 bases between them.

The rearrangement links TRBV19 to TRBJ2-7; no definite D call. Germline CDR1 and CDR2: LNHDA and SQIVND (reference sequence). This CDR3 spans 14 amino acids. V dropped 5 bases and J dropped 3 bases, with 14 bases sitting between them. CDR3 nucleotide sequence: TGTGCCAGTAGTCCCTTCTCGTCGGGCTACGAGCAGTACTTC. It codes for CASSPFSSGYEQYF. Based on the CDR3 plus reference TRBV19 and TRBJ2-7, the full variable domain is DGGITQSPKYLFRKEGQNVTLSCEQNLNHDAMYWYRQDPGQGLRLIYYSQIVNDFQKGDIAEGYSVSREKKESFPLTVTSAQKNPTAFYLCASSPFSSGYEQYFGPGTRLTVT.

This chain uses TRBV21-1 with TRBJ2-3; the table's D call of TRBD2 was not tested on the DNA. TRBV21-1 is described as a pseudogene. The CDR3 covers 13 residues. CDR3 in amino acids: CARTTSGTDTQYF. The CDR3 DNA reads TGTGCCAGGACGACTAGCGGCACAGATACGCAGTATTTT.

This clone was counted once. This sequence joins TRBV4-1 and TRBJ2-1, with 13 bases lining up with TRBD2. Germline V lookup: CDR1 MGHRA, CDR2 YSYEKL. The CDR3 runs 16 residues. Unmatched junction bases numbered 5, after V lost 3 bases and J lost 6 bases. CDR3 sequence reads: CASSHSGTSGINEQFF. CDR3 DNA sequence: TGCGCCAGCAGCCATTCCGGGACTAGCGGGATCAATGAGCAGTTCTTC.

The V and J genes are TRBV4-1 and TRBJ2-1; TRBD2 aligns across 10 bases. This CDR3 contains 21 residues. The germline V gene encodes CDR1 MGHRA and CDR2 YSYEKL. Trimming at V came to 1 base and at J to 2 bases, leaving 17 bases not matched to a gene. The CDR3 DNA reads TGCGCCAGCAGCCAAGTTCTGCGGCTAGCGGGAGCTATGGGGGCCTACAATGAGCAGTTCTTC. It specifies CASSQVLRLAGAMGAYNEQFF.

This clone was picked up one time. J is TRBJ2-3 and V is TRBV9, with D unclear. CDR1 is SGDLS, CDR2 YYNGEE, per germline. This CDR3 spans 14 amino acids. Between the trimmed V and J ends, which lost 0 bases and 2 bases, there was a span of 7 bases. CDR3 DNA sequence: TGTGCCAGCAGCGTAGGGGCTTTCACAGATACGCAGTATTTT. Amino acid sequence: CASSVGAFTDTQYF. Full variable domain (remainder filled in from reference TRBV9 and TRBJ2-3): DSGVTQTPKHLITATGQRVTLRCSPRSGDLSVYWYQQSLDQGLQFLIQYYNGEERAKGNILERFSAQQFPDLHSELNLSSLELGDSALYFCASSVGAFTDTQYFGPGTRLTVL.

DNA for the CDR3: TGTGCCACCAGCAGACATCTGAACAGGGAGGGCAAAAACATTCAGTACTTC. It specifies CATSRHLNREGKNIQYF. The chain carries TRBV15 and TRBJ2-4; D is perhaps TRBD2 (7 bases). The CDR3 has 17 residues. The ends were cut back, 2 bases at V and 3 bases at J, with 17 bases in the middle. Germline CDR1 is LNHNV and CDR2 is YYDKDF (reference sequence).

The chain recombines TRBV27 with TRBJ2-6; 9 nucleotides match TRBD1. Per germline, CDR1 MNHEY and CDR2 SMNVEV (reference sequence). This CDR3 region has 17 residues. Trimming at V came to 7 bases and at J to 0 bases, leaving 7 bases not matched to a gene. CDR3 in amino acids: CASKWTGASSGANVLTF. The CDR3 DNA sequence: TGTGCCAGCAAATGGACAGGGGCCTCCTCTGGGGCCAACGTCCTGACTTTC.

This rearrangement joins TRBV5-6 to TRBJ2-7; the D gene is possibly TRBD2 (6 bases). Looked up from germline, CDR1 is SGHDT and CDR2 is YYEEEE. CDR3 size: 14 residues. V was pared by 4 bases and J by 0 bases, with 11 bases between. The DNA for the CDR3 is TGTGCCAGCAGCCCAGCGGGTAGCTCCTACGAGCAGTACTTC. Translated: CASSPAGSSYEQYF.

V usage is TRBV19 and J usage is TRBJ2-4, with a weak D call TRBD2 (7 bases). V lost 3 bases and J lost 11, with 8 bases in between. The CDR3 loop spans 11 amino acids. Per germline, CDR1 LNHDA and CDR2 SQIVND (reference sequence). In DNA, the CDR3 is TGTGCCAGTAGTATGGGGGGGCTTCAGTACTTC. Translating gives CASSMGGLQYF.

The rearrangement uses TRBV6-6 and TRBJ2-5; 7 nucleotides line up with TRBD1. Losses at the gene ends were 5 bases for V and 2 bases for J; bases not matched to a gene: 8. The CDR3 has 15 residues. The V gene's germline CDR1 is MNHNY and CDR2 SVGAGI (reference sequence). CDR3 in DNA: TGTGCCAGCAGTAGTCCCGAGGGGGCTCAAGAGACCCAGTACTTC. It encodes CASSSPEGAQETQYF.

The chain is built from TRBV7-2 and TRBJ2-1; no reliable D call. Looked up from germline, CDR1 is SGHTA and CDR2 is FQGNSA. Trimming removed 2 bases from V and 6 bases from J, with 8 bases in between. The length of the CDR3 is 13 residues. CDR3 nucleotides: TGTGCCAGCAGCTTAAATTACGGCAATGAGCAGTTCTTC. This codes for CASSLNYGNEQFF.

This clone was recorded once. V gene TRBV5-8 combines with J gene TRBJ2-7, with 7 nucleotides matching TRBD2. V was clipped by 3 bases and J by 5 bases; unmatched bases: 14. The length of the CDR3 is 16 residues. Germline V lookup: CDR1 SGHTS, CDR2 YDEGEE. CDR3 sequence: CASSSYGRTLRNEQYF. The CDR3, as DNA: TGTGCCAGCAGCTCTTACGGGAGGACCCTCAGGAACGAGCAGTACTTC.

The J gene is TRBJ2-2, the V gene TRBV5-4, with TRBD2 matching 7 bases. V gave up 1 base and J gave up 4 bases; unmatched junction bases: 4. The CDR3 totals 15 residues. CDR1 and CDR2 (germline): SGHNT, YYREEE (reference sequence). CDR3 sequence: CASSLKLAPTGELFF. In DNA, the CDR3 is TGTGCCAGCAGCTTGAAACTAGCGCCCACCGGGGAGCTGTTTTTT.

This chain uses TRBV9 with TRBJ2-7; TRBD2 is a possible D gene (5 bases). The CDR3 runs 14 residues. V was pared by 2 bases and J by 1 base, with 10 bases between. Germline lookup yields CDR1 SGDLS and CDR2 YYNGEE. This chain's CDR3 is CASSVSDYSYEQYF. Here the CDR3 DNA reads TGTGCCAGCAGCGTTTCAGACTATTCCTACGAGCAGTACTTC. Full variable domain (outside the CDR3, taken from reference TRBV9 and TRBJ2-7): DSGVTQTPKHLITATGQRVTLRCSPRSGDLSVYWYQQSLDQGLQFLIQYYNGEERAKGNILERFSAQQFPDLHSELNLSSLELGDSALYFCASSVSDYSYEQYFGPGTRLTVT.

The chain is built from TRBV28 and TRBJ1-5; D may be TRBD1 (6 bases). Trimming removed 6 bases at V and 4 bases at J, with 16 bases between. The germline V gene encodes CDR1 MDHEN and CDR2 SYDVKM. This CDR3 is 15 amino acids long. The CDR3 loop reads CASRPQTGTNQPQHF. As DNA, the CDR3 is TGTGCCAGCAGACCTCAGACAGGAACTAATCAGCCCCAGCATTTT. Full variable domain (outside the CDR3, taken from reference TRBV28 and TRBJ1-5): DVKVTQSSRYLVKRTGEKVFLECVQDMDHENMFWYRQDPGLGLRLIYFSYDVKMKEKGDIPEGYSVSREKKERFSLILESASTNQTSMYLCASRPQTGTNQPQHFGDGTRLSIL.

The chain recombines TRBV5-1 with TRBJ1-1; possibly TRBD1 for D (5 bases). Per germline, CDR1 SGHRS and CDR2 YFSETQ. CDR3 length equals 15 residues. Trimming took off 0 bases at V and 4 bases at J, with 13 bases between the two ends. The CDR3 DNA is TGCGCCAGCAGCTTGGGCGCAGGGTGGAGCACTGAAGCTTTCTTT. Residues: CASSLGAGWSTEAFF.

The CDR3 nucleotides are TGTGCCAGCAGCTTGGGAGAAGATACGCAGTATTTT. Amino acid sequence: CASSLGEDTQYF. The chain is built from TRBV5-4 and TRBJ2-3; D not certain. Germline V gene data show CDR1 as SGHNT and CDR2 as YYREEE (reference sequence). CDR3 size: 12 residues. V gave up 0 bases and J gave up 5 bases, with 4 bases separating them.

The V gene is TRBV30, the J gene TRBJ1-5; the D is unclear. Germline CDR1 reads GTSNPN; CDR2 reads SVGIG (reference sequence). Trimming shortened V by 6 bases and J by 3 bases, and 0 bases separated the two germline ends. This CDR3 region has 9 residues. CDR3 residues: CACNQPQHF. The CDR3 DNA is TGTGCCTGCAATCAGCCCCAGCATTTT.